The 29 T cell receptor beta chains listed next were all sequenced from one sample in a study of breast tumors, draining lymph nodes, adjacent tissues. TCRdb used MiXCR to reprocess the multiplex PCR reads, holding one entry per CDR3 protein. Among approximately 140,000 distinct CDR3 sequences listed, less than 35% were seen once. Axillary draining lymph nodes of breast cancer patients supplied the node samples. Sample: axillary lymph node tissue. Receptor source: a female donor with breast cancer. Some clones in this sample may be carry-over from other donors' samples.

This clonotype was seen at least ten times. The rearrangement links TRBV7-2 to TRBJ1-6; D may be TRBD1 (5 bases). This CDR3 contains 15 residues. Trimming pared 5 bases from V and 6 bases from J, leaving 14 bases between. Per the germline V gene, CDR1 is SGHTA and CDR2 is FQGNSA. The CDR3 is CASSPRPGSNSPLHF. As DNA, the CDR3 is TGTGCCAGCAGCCCCCGCCCAGGGAGTAATTCACCCCTCCACTTT. The variable domain in full, completed from reference TRBV7-2 and TRBJ1-6, reads GAGVSQSPSNKVTEKGKDVELRCDPISGHTALYWYRQSLGQGLEFLIYFQGNSAPDKSGLPSDRFSAERTGGSVSTLTIQRTQQEDSAVYLCASSPRPGSNSPLHFGNGTRLTVT.

This clonotype was observed a handful of times. This chain links TRBV6-5 with TRBJ1-2; D may be TRBD1 (5 bases). Trimming took 10 bases from V and 5 from J, leaving 29 bases between them. CDR3 size: 17 residues. CDR1 is MNHEY, CDR2 SVGAGI, per germline. In DNA form, the CDR3 reads TGTGCCACCGCGCCCGCCGGGACTCCGCGACTTTTATATGGCTACACCTTC. Translated: CATAPAGTPRLLYGYTF.

The V gene is TRBV12-3 or TRBV12-4, the J gene TRBJ1-1, with 7 nucleotides matching TRBD1. V dropped 6 bases and J dropped 4; count of bases not matched to a gene: 5. CDR3 size: 13 residues. The CDR3 loop reads CASREGAGTEAFF. DNA for the CDR3: TGTGCCAGCAGGGAGGGGGCGGGCACTGAAGCTTTCTTT.

Many counts were recorded for this clonotype. The rearrangement links TRBV6-6 to TRBJ1-4; 11 positions match TRBD1. Per germline, CDR1 MNHNY and CDR2 SVGAGI (reference sequence). The V segment lost 5 bases and the J segment 1 base; nucleotides outside the gene matches: 3. This CDR3 region has 16 residues. CDR3 residues: CASSGQGAGTNEKLFF. The CDR3 DNA reads as TGTGCCAGCAGTGGACAGGGGGCGGGAACTAATGAAAAACTGTTTTTT.

The rearrangement joins TRBV28 to TRBJ1-1, with D uncertain. This CDR3 is 14 amino acids long. Looked up from germline, CDR1 is MDHEN and CDR2 is SYDVKM. V was clipped by 3 bases and J by 4 bases, with 12 bases between them. CDR3 nucleotides: TGTGCCAGCAGTTTCCGGGGTCCCATCACTGAAGCTTTCTTT. It encodes CASSFRGPITEAFF.

This rearrangement joins TRBV6-5 to TRBJ2-5; perhaps TRBD1 as D (6 bases). Trimming shortened V by 6 bases and J by 4 bases, and 15 bases separated the two germline ends. The germline CDR1 and CDR2 sequences are MNHEY and SVGAGI. CDR3 length equals 14 residues. CDR3 DNA: TGTGCCAGCAGATTAAGGGGGTGGGGAGAGACCCAGTACTTC. It encodes CASRLRGWGETQYF.

The chain joins TRBV4-2 to TRBJ1-2; D is perhaps TRBD1 (6 bases). This CDR3 contains 15 residues. The germline V and J ends were trimmed by 0 bases and 2 bases, with 10 bases remaining between them. From germline, CDR1 is LGHNA and CDR2 YNFKEQ. CDR3 amino acids: CASSQDRGANYGYTF. CDR3 coding DNA: TGTGCCAGCAGCCAAGATCGGGGGGCCAACTATGGCTACACCTTC.

In this sample, this clonotype turned up many times. The chain is built from TRBV5-1 and TRBJ1-2; the D gene is possibly TRBD1 (6 bases). The germline V gene has CDR1 SGHRS and CDR2 YFSETQ. The length of the CDR3 is 14 residues. V was cut by 2 bases and J by 8 bases, with 16 bases left in between. In DNA form, the CDR3 reads TGCGCCAGCAGCTTCGAGGACAGTGGCGGAGGCTACACCTTC. Residues: CASSFEDSGGGYTF.

This clonotype was observed many times. The rearrangement joins TRBV6-5 to TRBJ1-2, with 7 bases identical to TRBD1. This CDR3 contains 14 residues. Per the germline V gene, CDR1 is MNHEY and CDR2 is SVGAGI. The J segment lost 2 bases and the V segment lost 7 bases, leaving 7 bases of the junction unmatched. Written as DNA, the CDR3 is TGTGCCAGCACTACCCAGACAGGGAACTATGGCTACACCTTC. Amino acid sequence: CASTTQTGNYGYTF.

This clonotype counts as large. The chain combines TRBV7-8 with TRBJ2-7; TRBD2 might be the D (6 bases). The germline V and J ends were trimmed by 5 bases and 3 bases, with 17 bases remaining between them. Germline V gene sequence: CDR1 SGHVS, CDR2 FQNEAQ. CDR3 length: 15 residues. CDR3 sequence (DNA): TGTGCCAGCAGCCCCCCGGCCGCGGGAAGCTACGAGCAGTACTTC. Amino acid sequence: CASSPPAAGSYEQYF.

This clonotype was picked up a small number of times. A read error is possible here, since a much larger clone lies one base away. The gene calls are TRBV11-2 and TRBJ1-2; the D is unclear. The CDR3 totals 14 residues. The germline V gene has CDR1 SGHAT and CDR2 FQNNGV. V was clipped by 1 base and J by 13 bases, with 19 bases between them. The CDR3 DNA follows: TGTGCCAGCAGCTTAGGCGGCAGGCCGAACCCCTGCACCTTC. Encoded protein: CASSLGGRPNPCTF.

This chain links TRBV13 with TRBJ1-4; 7 bases are a match to TRBD1. This CDR3 region has 15 residues. V was clipped by 2 bases and J by 6 bases; unmatched bases: 6. Germline V gene sequence: CDR1 PRHDT, CDR2 FYEKMQ (reference sequence). CDR3 nucleotides: TGTGCCAGCAGCTTATCGACAGGGTTGGATGAAAAACTGTTTTTT. This gives the protein CASSLSTGLDEKLFF.

This clonotype was observed many times. V gene TRBV6-4 combines with J gene TRBJ2-3; 9 bases line up with TRBD2. Per germline, CDR1 MRHNA and CDR2 SNTAGT. The CDR3 runs to 13 residues. With V trimmed by 4 bases and J by 9 bases, 5 bases remained unmatched. As DNA, the CDR3 is TGTGCCAGCAGTGCTAGCGGGAAGTCCACGCAGTATTTT. Amino acids: CASSASGKSTQYF.

The V call is TRBV29-1, the J call TRBJ1-2; a weak D match, TRBD1 (6 bases). The CDR3 extends over 11 amino acids. The V and J ends lost 6 bases and 6 bases respectively, with 11 bases between them. CDR1 and CDR2 from the germline V gene are SQVTM and ANQGSEA. The CDR3 DNA reads as TGCAGCGTCCAAGGGGGACATGGCTACACCTTC. It specifies CSVQGGHGYTF.

This clonotype was seen at least ten times. This sequence joins TRBV20-1 and TRBJ2-3; unclear D gene. In germline, CDR1 is DFQATT, CDR2 SNEGSKA (reference sequence). The CDR3 has 13 amino acids. Trimming stripped 6 bases from V and 0 bases from J, with 10 bases between. CDR3 amino acids: CSARAQSTDTQYF. CDR3 nucleotide sequence: TGCAGTGCCCGAGCACAGAGCACAGATACGCAGTATTTT.

This clonotype was found many times. The V gene is TRBV28, the J gene TRBJ1-6, with 9 bases that match TRBD1. This CDR3 has 15 residues. Unmatched junction bases numbered 8, after V lost 6 bases and J lost 8 bases. CDR1 and CDR2 from the germline V gene are MDHEN and SYDVKM. This CDR3 is CASRVIDRGDSPLHF. The CDR3 DNA reads TGTGCCAGCAGGGTTATCGACAGGGGGGATTCACCCCTCCACTTT. The whole variable domain, remainder taken from reference TRBV28 and TRBJ1-6, is DVKVTQSSRYLVKRTGEKVFLECVQDMDHENMFWYRQDPGLGLRLIYFSYDVKMKEKGDIPEGYSVSREKKERFSLILESASTNQTSMYLCASRVIDRGDSPLHFGNGTRLTVT.

V and J are TRBV29-1 and TRBJ2-7; TRBD1 agrees at 8 bases. The CDR3 totals 13 residues. Germline V gives CDR1 SQVTM, CDR2 ANQGSEA. J lost 3 bases, V lost 6 bases, and 7 bases had no gene match. The chain's CDR3 is CSVSGTGGYEQYF. The DNA for the CDR3 is TGCAGCGTGTCCGGGACAGGCGGCTACGAGCAGTACTTC.

This clonotype was seen repeatedly, ten times or more. The chain joins TRBV19 to TRBJ1-3; D might be TRBD1 (5 bases). Trimming removed 7 bases at V and 0 bases at J, with 19 bases between. This CDR3 comprises 17 residues. Germline CDR1 LNHDA, CDR2 SQIVND (reference sequence). This CDR3 reads CASISGGGPLSGNTIYF. In DNA, the CDR3 is TGTGCCAGTATATCTGGGGGAGGCCCACTCTCTGGAAACACCATATATTTT.

This clonotype was counted many times. The rearrangement joins TRBV4-1 to TRBJ2-7; possible D gene TRBD1, 5 bases. This CDR3 comprises 15 residues. The germline V and J ends were trimmed by 1 base and 2 bases, with 12 bases remaining between them. CDR1 is MGHRA, CDR2 YSYEKL, per germline. DNA of the CDR3: TGCGCCAGCAGCCAAGCAGGTCAGGGTGCCTACGAGCAGTACTTC. Protein sequence: CASSQAGQGAYEQYF.

Ten or more counts support this clonotype. The rearrangement links TRBV9 to TRBJ2-3; tentative D call: TRBD1 (6 bases). The V end lost 3 bases, the J end lost 1 base, and 12 bases lay between the germline ends. The CDR3 covers 15 residues. The V gene's germline CDR1 is SGDLS and CDR2 YYNGEE. The CDR3 loop reads CASSDQGIGTDTQYF. The DNA of the CDR3 is TGTGCCAGCAGCGACCAGGGGATCGGCACAGATACGCAGTATTTT.

For this clonotype: Its ends do not fully match the called genes, so a read error is possible. This chain joins TRBV12-3 or TRBV12-4 and TRBJ1-1, with 7 nucleotides matching TRBD1. The CDR3 runs 13 residues. DNA of the CDR3: TGTGCCAGCGGCAAGGCAGGGGGAACTGAAGCCTTCTTT. It codes for CASGKAGGTEAFF.

In its sample, this clonotype was seen many times. V is TRBV7-9 and J is TRBJ2-4; the D is unclear. Germline CDR1 SEHNR, CDR2 FQNEAQ (reference sequence). Trimming took 1 base from V and 7 from J, leaving 5 bases between them. The CDR3 extends over 12 amino acids. CDR3 bases: TGTGCCAGCAGCTTAGAGGGTAACATTCAGTACTTC. The encoded protein is CASSLEGNIQYF.

In regard to this clonotype: A much bigger clone sits one base away, suggesting this may be a read error. The chain uses TRBV2 and TRBJ2-4; TRBD2 might be the D (6 bases). The V end was cut by 8 bases, the J end by 9 bases, with 17 bases between. CDR1 SNHLY and CDR2 FYNNEI come from the germline V gene. CDR3 length: 13 amino acids. The CDR3 nucleotides are TGTGCCAGCGGGGGGAACAGCGGAAGCATTCAGTACTTC. This translates into CASGGNSGSIQYF.

The chain employs TRBV20-1 and TRBJ2-5, with a weak D call TRBD2 (6 bases). CDR3 length: 12 amino acids. The V gene lost 8 bases and the J gene lost 5 bases, with 15 bases spanning the gap. From germline, CDR1 is DFQATT and CDR2 SNEGSKA (reference sequence). CDR3 protein: CSPYPGGETQYF. The CDR3 DNA sequence: TGCAGTCCCTATCCAGGAGGGGAGACCCAGTACTTC.

The chain employs TRBV7-2 and TRBJ2-7; D not certain. Germline lookup yields CDR1 SGHTA and CDR2 FQGNSA. The CDR3 totals 14 residues. With 0 bases removed from V and 3 bases from J, the gap between germline ends came to 9 bases. The CDR3: CASSLAPGVYEQYV. The DNA for the CDR3 is TGTGCCAGCAGCTTAGCGCCTGGTGTCTACGAGCAGTACGTC.

This clonotype was seen a handful of times. A read error is possible here, since a much larger clone lies one base away. The V and J genes are TRBV5-1 and TRBJ1-4, with D perhaps matching TRBD1 (5 bases). From germline, CDR1 is SGHRS and CDR2 YFSETQ. The CDR3 has 13 residues. The CDR3 loop is CASSLWRGENLFF. CDR3 nucleotide sequence: TGCGCCAGCAGCTTGTGGAGGGGTGAAAACCTGTTTTTT.

This chain joins TRBV29-1 and TRBJ2-7; D might be TRBD2 (5 bases). CDR1 and CDR2 (germline): SQVTM, ANQGSEA. CDR3 length equals 13 residues. The V end lost 1 base, the J end lost 3 bases, and 10 bases lay between the germline ends. CDR3 region: CSVEGRRGYEQYV. The CDR3 nucleotides read TGCAGCGTTGAAGGAAGACGGGGCTACGAGCAGTACGTC.

To note about this clonotype: Just one base apart from a much larger clone, this may be a read error. This rearrangement joins TRBV5-6 to TRBJ2-7; D is unresolved. Germline values: CDR1 SGHDT, CDR2 YYEEEE. V lost 4 bases and J lost 6, with 11 bases in between. This CDR3 has 12 residues. The CDR3 sequence is CASSLNRSEQYF. The CDR3 DNA reads as TGTGCCAGCAGCCTCAATCGGTCCGAGCAGTACTTC.

In this sample, this clonotype turned up many times. The chain is built from TRBV20-1 and TRBJ1-5; TRBD1 is a possible D gene (6 bases). The CDR3 has 15 amino acids. Between the trimmed V and J ends, which lost 0 bases and 2 bases, there was a span of 11 bases. The V gene's germline CDR1 is DFQATT and CDR2 SNEGSKA (reference sequence). The CDR3 DNA is TGCAGTGCTAGAGATCCAGGGGCAGGCAATCAGCCCCAGCATTTT. This sequence encodes CSARDPGAGNQPQHF.